Listed below are T cell receptor beta chains from one sample, sequenced in a study of a mutant IDH1 vaccine in newly diagnosed glioma. Their antigens are not known. The table came from immunoSEQ multiplex PCR; TCRdb's copy has only in-frame clones and leaves some out. The table records 30,000 to 35,000 clones, approximately 89% of them present only once. Sequenced material: PBMCs, taken from a glioma patient whose treatment included an IDH1 peptide vaccine. The receptors were sampled from a man aged 35 to 55 with glioma. Each CDR3 is given with its conserved first and last residue. Each record gives: clone size, V gene, J gene, CDR3 length, D gene, CDR3 DNA, CDR3 protein. The D gene is left open where the match is weak. Clone size, where shown, is once, few, many, or a class for clones that have expanded.

once	TRBV29-1	TRBJ2-1	13	.	TGCAGCGGTGGACGGACCCCTTGGGATGAGCAGTTCTTC	CSGGRTPWDEQFF
once	TRBV4-1	TRBJ2-3	12	.	TGCGCCAGCAGCCCCCGCACAGATACGCAGTATTTT	CASSPRTDTQYF
.	TRBV6-6	TRBJ1-2	14	TRBD1	TGTGCCAGCAGTTACGGACAGGGGGCGAGAGGCTACACCTTC	CASSYGQGARGYTF
.	TRBV28	TRBJ1-1	16	TRBD1	TGTGCCAGCTTCGGGACAGGGACAACATTGAACACTGAAGCTTTCTTT	CASFGTGTTLNTEAFF
.	TRBV13	TRBJ2-1	19	TRBD2	TGTGCCAGCAGCTTAGCGGGGGAGGTTAGCGGGGAACCCTACAATGAGCAGTTCTTC	CASSLAGEVSGEPYNEQFF
.	TRBV19	TRBJ2-5	15	.	TGTGCCAGTAGTTTTCGTGGGGCTCCTCAAGAGACCCAGTACTTC	CASSFRGAPQETQYF
.	TRBV5-1	TRBJ1-6	13	.	TGCGCCAGCAGCTTGGCTGGCCGTTCACCCCTCCACTTT	CASSLAGRSPLHF
.	TRBV2	TRBJ1-1	15	TRBD1	TGTGCCAGCAGTGAACAGGGACAGGGGTATGCTGAAGCTTTCTTT	CASSEQGQGYAEAFF
.	TRBV18	TRBJ1-1	13	.	TGTGCCAGCTACAGGGAGGAGGACACTGAAGCTTTCTTT	CASYREEDTEAFF
.	TRBV7-9	TRBJ2-1	14	.	TGTGCCAGCAGCTCCTACAGGGAAGCCAATGAGCAGTTCTTC	CASSSYREANEQFF
.	TRBV5-1	TRBJ2-2	17	TRBD1	TGCGCCAGCAGCTGGGGCGGGACAGGGACGAACACCGGGGAGCTGTTTTTT	CASSWGGTGTNTGELFF
.	TRBV28	TRBJ1-1	15	.	TGTGCCAGCAGTTTACCTTTGACTCAGCGCACTGAAGCTTTCTTT	CASSLPLTQRTEAFF
.	TRBV11-3	TRBJ2-3	13	.	TGTGCCAGCAGCCGGGGCCCGGCAGATACGCAGTATTTT	CASSRGPADTQYF
once	TRBV5-6	TRBJ1-2	13	.	TGTGCCAGCAGCTTGGCCGCGGGAACTGGCTACACCTTC	CASSLAAGTGYTF